This T cell receptor (beta chain) was identified during a study of cytomegalovirus exposure and HLA in healthy donors. In the PCR, 60 Vbeta and 13 Jbeta primers were used. Assay used: immunoSEQ multiplex PCR; TCRdb lists only in-frame clones, some missing. Of over 110,000 clones in the sample, approximately 82% were seen once. About this clone: Distinct nucleotide sequences in the sample also encode this CDR3.

V gave up 4 bases and J gave up 5 bases; unmatched junction bases: 7. The CDR3 contains 15 residues. The germline CDR1 and CDR2 sequences are SGHNT and YYREEE (reference sequence). Sequenced material: PBMCs. This clonotype was obtained from an older woman in good health and CMV-seropositive. The V gene is TRBV5-4, the J gene TRBJ2-5, with 11 bases that match TRBD1. CDR3 loop: CASSPRTGGQETQYF. The CDR3 DNA sequence: TGTGCCAGCAGCCCCAGGACAGGGGGCCAGGAGACCCAGTACTTC. Based on the CDR3 plus reference TRBV5-4 and TRBJ2-5, the full variable domain is ETGVTQSPTHLIKTRGQQVTLRCSSQSGHNTVSWYQQALGQGPQFIFQYYREEENGRGNFPPRFSGLQFPNYSSELNVNALELDDSALYLCASSPRTGGQETQYFGPGTRLLVL.